Sequencing of this T cell receptor beta chain was carried out in a study of vaccination effects on CD4 cells after COVID-19. Overall study context: After the second dose, samples were taken at median day 72.

The protocol was immunoSEQ multiplex PCR, while the TCRdb copy is restricted to in-frame clones and leaves out a portion. This sample has tens of thousands of clones, with about 80% found just once. This CDR3 has 14 amino acids. The germline V and J ends were trimmed by 5 bases and 5 bases, with 15 bases remaining between them. Looked up from germline, CDR1 is SGHTA and CDR2 is FQGNSA. Study-wide results and limits: By a late point after vaccination, infection- and vaccine-induced clones had shrunk markedly through clonal contraction.

ViraFEST assay sequencing came after antigen-specific CD4+ T cells were expanded with viral peptide pools. CD4+ T cell isolation took place after 10 days of culture. As their vaccination, participants received two doses of either BNT162b2 or mRNA-1273. Remarks on this clone: Its target is not known.

The specimen comprised CD4+ T cells from PBMCs cultured with HCoV-229E spike peptides, sampled after COVID-19 vaccination. The sequence was obtained from a human donor who received a COVID-19 vaccine. The gene calls are TRBV7-2 and TRBJ2-5; D not resolved. The CDR3 DNA sequence: TGTGCCAGCAGCCCAGGTTGGGTCCAGGAGACCCAGTACTTC. Its protein is CASSPGWVQETQYF.